The 24 T cell receptor beta chains below were found in one sample sequenced in a study of monozygotic twins with inflammatory bowel disease. TCRdb reprocessed the 5' RACE reads, keeping one entry per CDR3 protein, no DNA. The sample has 150,000 to 200,000 distinct CDR3 sequences. The specimen was blood. The receptors here all came from a human donor with ulcerative colitis or Crohn's disease, or a healthy co-twin of an affected twin (not recorded which).

The chain uses TRBV4-3 and TRBJ1-1. The CDR3 length is 15 residues. Per the germline V gene, CDR1 is LGHNA and CDR2 is YSLEER. The CDR3 loop is CASSQEAFMNTEAFF.

The gene calls are TRBV24-1 and TRBJ2-1; TCRdb's D call of TRBD1 is untestable without DNA. The CDR3 has 17 amino acids. Looked up from germline, CDR1 is KGHDR and CDR2 is SFDVKD. The CDR3 sequence: CATSDFRTVNSYNEQFF.

The chain links TRBV5-4 to TRBJ2-3. Germline CDR1 is SGHNT and CDR2 is YYREEE (reference sequence). The CDR3 runs 14 residues. This CDR3 reads CASSFGVLYGTQYF.

The chain joins TRBV6-5 to TRBJ2-1. Germline CDR1 is MNHEY and CDR2 is SVGAGI. The CDR3 extends over 16 amino acids. The CDR3 here is CASSYSPRISYNEQFF.

The rearrangement uses TRBV2 and TRBJ1-1; TCRdb's D call, TRBD1, is unchecked because there is no DNA. In germline, CDR1 is SNHLY, CDR2 FYNNEI. The CDR3 has 14 residues. CDR3 region: CASSTQGGNTEAFF.

This rearrangement joins TRBV30 to TRBJ1-1; TCRdb's D gene call, TRBD1, goes unchecked for lack of DNA. The CDR3 has 12 residues. Germline lookup yields CDR1 GTSNPN and CDR2 SVGIG (reference sequence). This CDR3 reads CAWSVQGPEAFF.

V is TRBV29-1 and J is TRBJ2-1. Per the germline V gene, CDR1 is SQVTM and CDR2 is ANQGSEA. This CDR3 is 12 amino acids long. The CDR3 spells CSVWFGYNEQFF.

The CDR3: CSARVPGQGEKLFF. The chain uses TRBV20-1 and TRBJ1-4; the TCRdb call, TRBD1, lacks DNA for checking. CDR3 length equals 14 residues. Germline V gene sequence: CDR1 DFQATT, CDR2 SNEGSKA (reference sequence).

The rearrangement links TRBV29-1 to TRBJ2-5; TCRdb picks TRBD1, but there is no DNA to check that call. The CDR3 sequence is 16 residues long. Germline V CDR1 and CDR2: SQVTM, ANQGSEA. This CDR3 is CSVAGTGSTTTETQYF.

This chain connects TRBV12-3 or TRBV12-4 to TRBJ1-2; TCRdb gives TRBD1 as the D gene, but with no DNA this cannot be confirmed. The CDR3 has 14 amino acids. CDR3 loop: CASSPDRGRNGYTF.

This chain joins TRBV25-1 and TRBJ1-6. CDR3 length equals 16 residues. The germline V gene encodes CDR1 MGHDK and CDR2 SYGVNS. The chain's CDR3 is CASSESVGRVDSPLHF.

The chain recombines TRBV20-1 with TRBJ1-1; with no DNA, the TCRdb D assignment of TRBD1 cannot be verified. This CDR3 has 15 residues. The germline V gene has CDR1 DFQATT and CDR2 SNEGSKA (reference sequence). CDR3 region: CSARGGTAVNTEAFF.

The gene calls are TRBV19 and TRBJ1-6. The CDR3 loop spans 14 amino acids. Germline values: CDR1 LNHDA, CDR2 SQIVND (reference sequence). The CDR3 sequence is CASSTLVYNSPLHF.

V usage is TRBV18 and J usage is TRBJ2-3; TCRdb names TRBD2, which stays unverified in the absence of DNA. Germline V gene sequence: CDR1 KGHSH, CDR2 LQKENI. CDR3 length: 15 amino acids. CDR3 in amino acids: CASSITQGLTDTQYF.

V usage is TRBV5-1 and J usage is TRBJ2-1; TCRdb gives TRBD2 as the D gene, but with no DNA this cannot be confirmed. Germline V gives CDR1 SGHRS, CDR2 YFSETQ. CDR3 length equals 16 residues. The CDR3 loop is CASSRAVAGVYNEQFF.

The chain combines TRBV7-2 with TRBJ2-7; TCRdb selects TRBD1, and the lack of DNA leaves this call unchecked. Germline V CDR1 and CDR2: SGHTA, FQGNSA. The CDR3 is 13 amino acids. Here the CDR3 reads CASSLAERGEQYF.

The chain employs TRBV5-4 and TRBJ1-3; TCRdb designates TRBD1, a call that cannot be tested without DNA. Germline V CDR1 and CDR2: SGHNT, YYREEE (reference sequence). The CDR3 is 16 amino acids. The CDR3: CASSTGQPDSGNTIYF. Complete variable domain (other parts from reference TRBV5-4 and TRBJ1-3): ETGVTQSPTHLIKTRGQQVTLRCSSQSGHNTVSWYQQALGQGPQFIFQYYREEENGRGNFPPRFSGLQFPNYSSELNVNALELDDSALYLCASSTGQPDSGNTIYFGEGSWLTVV.

The J gene is TRBJ2-1, the V gene TRBV20-1; lacking DNA, the TRBD1 call made by TCRdb goes unchecked. The CDR3 spans 15 residues. Germline-derived CDR1 and CDR2 are DFQATT and SNEGSKA (reference sequence). CDR3 amino acids: CSARDRRPGRNEQFF.

The chain uses TRBV29-1 and TRBJ1-1. Germline-derived CDR1 and CDR2 are SQVTM and ANQGSEA. This CDR3 is 13 amino acids long. This CDR3 is CSVLLKEDTEAFF. The complete variable domain, with remaining parts taken from reference TRBV29-1 and TRBJ1-1, reads SAVISQKPSRDICQRGTSLTIQCQVDSQVTMMFWYRQQPGQSLTLIATANQGSEATYESGFVIDKFPISRPNLTFSTLTVSNMSPEDSSIYLCSVLLKEDTEAFFGQGTRLTVV.

This rearrangement joins TRBV11-2 to TRBJ2-1; lacking DNA, the TRBD2 call made by TCRdb goes unchecked. The CDR3 contains 15 residues. In germline, CDR1 is SGHAT, CDR2 FQNNGV. The CDR3 reads CASSRGLAEGAEQFF.

The chain recombines TRBV24-1 with TRBJ2-7. The CDR3 contains 13 residues. Germline V gives CDR1 KGHDR, CDR2 SFDVKD. CDR3 sequence: CATSHRGLYEQYF.

This chain connects TRBV18 to TRBJ2-2; TCRdb lists TRBD1, though no DNA is available to test this call. The CDR3 totals 14 residues. CDR1 and CDR2 from the germline V gene are KGHSH and LQKENI. The CDR3 sequence: CASRGLPNTGELFF. The entire variable domain, with the rest obtained from reference TRBV18 and TRBJ2-2, is as follows: NAGVMQNPRHLVRRRGQEARLRCSPMKGHSHVYWYRQLPEEGLKFMVYLQKENIIDESGMPKERFSAEFPKEGPSILRIQQVVRGDSAAYFCASRGLPNTGELFFGEGSRLTVL.

The chain is built from TRBV6-4 and TRBJ2-1; TCRdb gives TRBD2 as the D gene, but with no DNA this cannot be confirmed. CDR1 is MRHNA and CDR2 is SNTAGT in the germline V gene. The CDR3 has 14 residues. The CDR3 reads CASSPSGLYNEQFF.

The chain combines TRBV29-1 with TRBJ1-1; absent DNA, TCRdb's TRBD1 call cannot be checked. CDR1 SQVTM and CDR2 ANQGSEA come from the germline V gene. CDR3 length equals 12 residues. Here the CDR3 reads CSVQGQRNEAFF.